Reported below is one T cell receptor (beta chain). The protocol was immunoSEQ multiplex PCR, while the TCRdb copy is restricted to in-frame clones and leaves out a portion. The table includes around 80,000 clones, approximately 94% detected once. The entry originates in a study of technical replicates of blood from a few donors. Trimming removed 1 base at V and 3 bases at J, with 7 bases between. The germline V gene has CDR1 LGHNA and CDR2 YNFKEQ. CDR3 length: 13 amino acids. The sequenced sample consisted of T cells isolated from PBMCs. This receptor was identified in a human donor in good health. This chain connects TRBV4-2 to TRBJ2-7; D unclear. CDR3 nucleotides: TGTGCCAGCAGCCAAGTTCTAGACTACGAGCAGTACTTC. The encoded protein is CASSQVLDYEQYF.